One sample yielded the 8 T cell receptor beta chains listed below, sequenced in a study of T cell therapy after organ transplantation. Clones were read by immunoSEQ multiplex PCR, and TCRdb kept only the in-frame ones, dropping some. There are tens of thousands of clones in the sample; 84% occur only once, and about a third lies in the top ten. These TCRs' antigens remain unknown. Time point indicated: 20-29 weeks after completion of therapy. The sequencing here drew on CD8+ T cells from blood, taken after autologous CMV-specific T cell therapy. The receptors come from a human patient who had received a solid organ transplant and had CMV disease. Some T cells may be provided by the graft donor.

V gene TRBV4-1 combines with J gene TRBJ1-1, with D perhaps matching TRBD1 (6 bases). Between the trimmed V and J ends, which lost 1 base and 0 bases, there was a span of 12 bases. The CDR3 is made up of 16 amino acids. The germline V gene has CDR1 MGHRA and CDR2 YSYEKL. The CDR3 loop reads CASSQVTGLLNTEAFF. The CDR3 DNA reads TGCGCCAGCAGCCAAGTTACAGGGCTGTTGAACACTGAAGCTTTCTTT.

This chain uses TRBV27 with TRBJ2-1; D ambiguous. In germline, CDR1 is MNHEY, CDR2 SMNVEV (reference sequence). The CDR3 extends over 14 amino acids. V gave up 2 bases and J gave up 7 bases, with 12 bases separating them. The CDR3 nucleotides read TGTGCCAGCAGTTTAGGAGACCCATGGAATGAGCAGTTCTTC. This translates into CASSLGDPWNEQFF.

The V gene is TRBV9, the J gene TRBJ2-1; D possibly corresponds to TRBD1 (6 bases). Germline values: CDR1 SGDLS, CDR2 YYNGEE. The CDR3 is 15 amino acids. With 0 bases removed from V and 0 bases from J, the gap between germline ends came to 7 bases. In DNA form, the CDR3 reads TGTGCCAGCAGCGTAGAGGACAGCTCCTACAATGAGCAGTTCTTC. It specifies CASSVEDSSYNEQFF.

V gene TRBV19 combines with J gene TRBJ1-5, with D possibly being TRBD1 (5 bases). V gave up 7 bases and J gave up 0 bases, with 19 bases separating them. The CDR3 sequence is 17 residues long. Germline lookup yields CDR1 LNHDA and CDR2 SQIVND (reference sequence). The CDR3 sequence is CASNPRGKIYSNQPQHF. In DNA form, the CDR3 reads TGTGCCAGTAACCCCCGGGGGAAGATATATAGCAATCAGCCCCAGCATTTT.

This chain uses TRBV5-6 with TRBJ2-5, with D unclear. TRBJ2-7 matches the DNA end more closely, so the J call is doubtful. From germline, CDR1 is SGHDT and CDR2 YYEEEE. The CDR3 spans 11 residues. The CDR3 here is CASSRSYEQYF. Written as DNA, the CDR3 is TGTGCCAGCAGCCGGTCCTACGAGCAGTACTTC.

This chain connects TRBV10-1 to TRBJ1-2; the match to TRBD1 covers 7 bases. The V and J ends lost 7 bases and 0 bases, in that order; junction bases with no gene match: 8. The CDR3 runs 15 residues. Germline values: CDR1 WNHNN, CDR2 SYGVQD (reference sequence). Here the CDR3 DNA reads TGCGCCAGCACGGAAGGACAGGTACCTAACTATGGCTACACCTTC. This encodes CASTEGQVPNYGYTF.

CDR3 nucleotide sequence: TGCGCCAGCAGCTGTAAGACAGGCGGCACCTACGAGCAGTACTTC. It encodes CASSCKTGGTYEQYF. The chain carries TRBV5-1 and TRBJ2-7, with D possibly being TRBD1 (6 bases). Germline lookup yields CDR1 SGHRS and CDR2 YFSETQ. V lost 3 bases and J lost 2, with 15 bases in between. CDR3 length: 15 amino acids.

This sequence joins TRBV4-2 and TRBJ2-7, with TRBD1 as a possible D gene (6 bases). The CDR3 loop spans 15 amino acids. Trimming removed 0 bases from V and 0 bases from J, with 9 bases in between. Germline-derived CDR1 and CDR2 are LGHNA and YNFKEQ. The CDR3 loop is CASSQDQGSSYEQYF. CDR3 DNA sequence: TGTGCCAGCAGCCAAGATCAGGGGAGCTCCTACGAGCAGTACTTC.